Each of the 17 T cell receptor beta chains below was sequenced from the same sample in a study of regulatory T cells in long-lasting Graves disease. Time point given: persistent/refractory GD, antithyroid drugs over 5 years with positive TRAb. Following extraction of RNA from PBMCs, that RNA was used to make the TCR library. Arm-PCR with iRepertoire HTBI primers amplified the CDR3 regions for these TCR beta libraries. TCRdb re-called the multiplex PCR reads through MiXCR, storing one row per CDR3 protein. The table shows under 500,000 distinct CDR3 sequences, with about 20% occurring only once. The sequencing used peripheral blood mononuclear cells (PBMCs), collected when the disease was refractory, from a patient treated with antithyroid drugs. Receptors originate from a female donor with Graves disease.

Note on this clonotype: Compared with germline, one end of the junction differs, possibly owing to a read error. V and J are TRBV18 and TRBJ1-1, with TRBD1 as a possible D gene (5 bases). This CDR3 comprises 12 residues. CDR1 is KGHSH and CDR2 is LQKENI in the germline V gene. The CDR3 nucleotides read TGTGCCAGCTCACGGGGGAACACTAAAGCTTTCTTT. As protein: CASSRGNTKAFF.

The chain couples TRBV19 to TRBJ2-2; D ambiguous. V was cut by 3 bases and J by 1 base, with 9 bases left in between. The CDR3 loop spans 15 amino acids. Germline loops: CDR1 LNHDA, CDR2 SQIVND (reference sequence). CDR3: CASSIEQQNTGELFF. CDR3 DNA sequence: TGTGCCAGTAGTATCGAACAGCAGAACACCGGGGAGCTGTTTTTT. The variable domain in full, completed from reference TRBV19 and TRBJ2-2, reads DGGITQSPKYLFRKEGQNVTLSCEQNLNHDAMYWYRQDPGQGLRLIYYSQIVNDFQKGDIAEGYSVSREKKESFPLTVTSAQKNPTAFYLCASSIEQQNTGELFFGEGSRLTVL.

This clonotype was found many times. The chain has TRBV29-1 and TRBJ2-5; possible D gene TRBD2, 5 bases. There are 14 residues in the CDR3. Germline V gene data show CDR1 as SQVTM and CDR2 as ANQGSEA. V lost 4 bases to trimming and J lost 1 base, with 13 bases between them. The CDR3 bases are TGCAGCGTTGTAGTCGGAGGCCTCCAAGAGACCCAGTACTTC. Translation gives CSVVVGGLQETQYF.

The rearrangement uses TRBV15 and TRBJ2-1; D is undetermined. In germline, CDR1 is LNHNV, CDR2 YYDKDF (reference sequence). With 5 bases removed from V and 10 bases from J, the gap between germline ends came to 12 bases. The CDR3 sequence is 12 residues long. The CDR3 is CATSDDSQEQFF. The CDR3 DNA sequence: TGTGCCACCAGCGACGACTCCCAGGAGCAGTTCTTC.

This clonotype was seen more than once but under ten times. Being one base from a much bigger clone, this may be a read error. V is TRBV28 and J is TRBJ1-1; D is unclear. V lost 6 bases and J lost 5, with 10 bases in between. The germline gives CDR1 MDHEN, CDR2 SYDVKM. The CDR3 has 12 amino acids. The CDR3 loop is CASSRRYTEAFF. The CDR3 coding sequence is TGTGCCAGCAGCCGACGGTATACTGAAGCTTTCTTT.

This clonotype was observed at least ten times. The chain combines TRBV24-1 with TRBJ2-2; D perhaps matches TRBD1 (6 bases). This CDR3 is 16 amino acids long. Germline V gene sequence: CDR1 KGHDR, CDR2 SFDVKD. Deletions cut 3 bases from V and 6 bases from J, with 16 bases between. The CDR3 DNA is TGTGCCACCAGTGATCCCAGGGGAAGGGACGCCGGGGAGCTGTTTTTT. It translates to CATSDPRGRDAGELFF.

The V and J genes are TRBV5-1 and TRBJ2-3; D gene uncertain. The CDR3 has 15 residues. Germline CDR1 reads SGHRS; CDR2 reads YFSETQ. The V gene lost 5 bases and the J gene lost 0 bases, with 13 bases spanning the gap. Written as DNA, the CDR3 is TGCGCCAGCAGGTCCAGCGTTACTAGCACAGATACGCAGTATTTT. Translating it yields CASRSSVTSTDTQYF.

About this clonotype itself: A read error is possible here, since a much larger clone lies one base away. The CDR3 coding sequence is TGTGCCAGCAGCTTAACCGGGACAGGGAGTGGCTACACCTTC. This translates into CASSLTGTGSGYTF. The rearrangement joins TRBV7-9 to TRBJ1-2, with 9 bases matching TRBD1. Losses at the gene ends were 2 bases for V and 7 bases for J; bases not matched to a gene: 5. Germline values: CDR1 SEHNR, CDR2 FQNEAQ (reference sequence). This CDR3 has 14 residues.

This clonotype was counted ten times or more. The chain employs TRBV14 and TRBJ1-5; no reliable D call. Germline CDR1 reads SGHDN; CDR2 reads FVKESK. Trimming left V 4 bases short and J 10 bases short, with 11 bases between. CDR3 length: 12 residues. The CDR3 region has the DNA TGTGCCAGCAGCCCCCACTTAATTCCCCAGCATTTT. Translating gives CASSPHLIPQHF.

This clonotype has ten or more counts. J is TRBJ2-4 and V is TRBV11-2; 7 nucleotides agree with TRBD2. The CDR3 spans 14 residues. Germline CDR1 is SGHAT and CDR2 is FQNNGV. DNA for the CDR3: TGTTCGACCGGGGGGTTGGTAACCAAAAACATTCAGTACTTC. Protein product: CSTGGLVTKNIQYF.

DNA for the CDR3: TGCGCCAGCAGCACAGACGGGTCCTCCTACGAGCAGTACTTC. It specifies CASSTDGSSYEQYF. The chain recombines TRBV5-1 with TRBJ2-7, with D unclear. The CDR3 has 14 amino acids. Trimming removed 4 bases at V and 0 bases at J, with 11 bases between. Germline CDR1 and CDR2: SGHRS and YFSETQ. Filled out from reference TRBV5-1 and TRBJ2-7, the complete variable domain reads KAGVTQTPRYLIKTRGQQVTLSCSPISGHRSVSWYQQTPGQGLQFLFEYFSETQRNKGNFPGRFSGRQFSNSRSEMNVSTLELGDSALYLCASSTDGSSYEQYFGPGTRLTVT.

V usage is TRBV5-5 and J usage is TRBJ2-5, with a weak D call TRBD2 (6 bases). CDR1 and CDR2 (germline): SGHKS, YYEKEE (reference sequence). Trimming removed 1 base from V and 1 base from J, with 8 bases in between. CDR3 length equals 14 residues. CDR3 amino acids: CASSLISGQETQYF. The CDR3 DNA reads TGTGCCAGCAGCTTGATTAGCGGCCAAGAGACCCAGTACTTC.

The CDR3 coding sequence is TGCGCCAGCAGCTCGGGACTAGCGGGAGACCCCAGTAATTACGAGCAGTACTTC. Its translation: CASSSGLAGDPSNYEQYF. V is TRBV5-1 and J is TRBJ2-7; 14 bases are shared with TRBD2. The CDR3 runs 18 residues. The V segment lost 3 bases and the J segment 4 bases; nucleotides outside the gene matches: 12. Germline V gene sequence: CDR1 SGHRS, CDR2 YFSETQ.

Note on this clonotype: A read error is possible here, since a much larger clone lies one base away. CDR3 sequence reads: CASSQIWDGYTF. CDR3 coding DNA: TGTGCCAGCAGCCAAATCTGGGACGGCTACACCTTC. This chain connects TRBV3-1 to TRBJ1-2; weak D call: TRBD1 (5 bases). Trimming removed 2 bases from V and 8 bases from J, with 9 bases in between. CDR3 length: 12 amino acids. Germline lookup yields CDR1 LGHDT and CDR2 YNNKEL (reference sequence).

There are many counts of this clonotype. CDR3: CSASGGTYEQYF. The DNA for the CDR3 is TGCAGTGCTAGTGGGGGGACCTACGAGCAGTACTTC. The rearrangement links TRBV20-1 to TRBJ2-7, with a weak D call TRBD2 (6 bases). Germline values: CDR1 DFQATT, CDR2 SNEGSKA (reference sequence). The CDR3 extends over 12 amino acids. The V end lost 3 bases, the J end lost 2 bases, and 8 bases lay between the germline ends.

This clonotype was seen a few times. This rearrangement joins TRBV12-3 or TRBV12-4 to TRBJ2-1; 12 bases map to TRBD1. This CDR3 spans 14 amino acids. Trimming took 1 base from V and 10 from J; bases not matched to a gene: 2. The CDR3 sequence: CASSLGGQGAEQFF. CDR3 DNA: TGTGCCAGCAGTTTAGGGGGACAGGGGGCCGAGCAGTTCTTC.

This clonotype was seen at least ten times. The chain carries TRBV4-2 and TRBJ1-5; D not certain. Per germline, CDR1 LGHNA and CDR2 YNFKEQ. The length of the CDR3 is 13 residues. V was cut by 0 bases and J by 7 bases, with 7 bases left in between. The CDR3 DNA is TGTGCCAGCAGCCAAGATCGCACGCAGCCCCAGCATTTT. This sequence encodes CASSQDRTQPQHF.